The clone carrying this T cell receptor (beta chain) was seen only a few times. The antigen is not known. This specimen belongs to a study of T cell repertoires in cytomegalovirus infection. At the level of the study: Selection of CMV epitopes for the study included recently identified HLA-C-restricted and well-studied HLA-B-restricted ones. CMV infection plus the matching HLA type was flagged by public TCR beta signatures. Findings and caveats of the study: Accumulated public TCR beta family frequency recognized individuals carrying CMV together with the relevant HLA. The study found HLA-C-restricted CMV-specific TCR beta clonotypes dominating the ex vivo response.

Each CDR3 protein gets one entry after TCRdb re-called the reads with MiXCR. This table holds 800,000 to 950,000 distinct CDR3 sequences, about 30% found once. V was pared by 0 bases and J by 0 bases, with 7 bases between. This CDR3 spans 14 amino acids. Germline CDR1 and CDR2: SGHDT and YYEEEE. This sample comprised cultured CD8+ T cells from PBMCs, obtained from culture after CMV antigen stimulation. The TCR was taken from a human donor in good health (CMV status not recorded). Some clones in this sample may be carry-over from other donors' samples. The V and J genes are TRBV5-6 and TRBJ2-7, with D unclear. The DNA for the CDR3 is TGTGCCAGCAGCTTGGGGTGGGCCTCCTACGAGCAGTACGTC. It encodes CASSLGWASYEQYV.